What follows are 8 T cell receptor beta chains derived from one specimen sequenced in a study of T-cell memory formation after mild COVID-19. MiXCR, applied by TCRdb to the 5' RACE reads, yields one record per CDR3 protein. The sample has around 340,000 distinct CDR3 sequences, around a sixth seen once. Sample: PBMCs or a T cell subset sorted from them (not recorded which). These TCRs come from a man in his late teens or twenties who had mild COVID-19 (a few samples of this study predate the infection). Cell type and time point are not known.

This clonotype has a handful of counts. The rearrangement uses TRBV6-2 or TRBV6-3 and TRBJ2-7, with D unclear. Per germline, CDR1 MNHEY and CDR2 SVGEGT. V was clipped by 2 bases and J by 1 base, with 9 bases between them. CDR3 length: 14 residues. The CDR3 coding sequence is TGTGCCAGCAGTTACACGACCGAATCCTACGAGCAGTACTTC. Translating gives CASSYTTESYEQYF.

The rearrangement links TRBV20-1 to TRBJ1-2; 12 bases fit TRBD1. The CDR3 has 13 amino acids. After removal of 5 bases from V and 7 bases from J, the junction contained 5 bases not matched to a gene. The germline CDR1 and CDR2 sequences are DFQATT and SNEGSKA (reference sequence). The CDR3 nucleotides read TGCAGTGCTGGGGACAGGGGGCTTTCTGGCTACACCTTC. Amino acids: CSAGDRGLSGYTF.

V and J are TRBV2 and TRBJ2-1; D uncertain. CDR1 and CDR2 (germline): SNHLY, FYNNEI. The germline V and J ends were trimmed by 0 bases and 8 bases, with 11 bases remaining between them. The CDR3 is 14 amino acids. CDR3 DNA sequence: TGTGCCAGCAGTGAAGCCCCTATGATCGATGAGCAGTTCTTC. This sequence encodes CASSEAPMIDEQFF.

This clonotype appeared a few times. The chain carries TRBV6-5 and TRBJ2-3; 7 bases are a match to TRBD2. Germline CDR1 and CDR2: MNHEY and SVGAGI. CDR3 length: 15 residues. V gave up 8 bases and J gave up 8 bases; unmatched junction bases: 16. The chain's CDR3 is CASRLASGSAGTQYF. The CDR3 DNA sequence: TGTGCCAGCCGGTTGGCTAGCGGCTCGGCTGGTACGCAGTATTTT.

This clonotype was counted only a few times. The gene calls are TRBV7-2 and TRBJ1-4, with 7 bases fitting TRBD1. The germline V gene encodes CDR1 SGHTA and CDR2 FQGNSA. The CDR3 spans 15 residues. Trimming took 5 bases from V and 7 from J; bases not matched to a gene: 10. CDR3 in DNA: TGTGCCAGCAGCGATGACAGGGTCGGCGGTGAAAAACTGTTTTTT. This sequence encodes CASSDDRVGGEKLFF.

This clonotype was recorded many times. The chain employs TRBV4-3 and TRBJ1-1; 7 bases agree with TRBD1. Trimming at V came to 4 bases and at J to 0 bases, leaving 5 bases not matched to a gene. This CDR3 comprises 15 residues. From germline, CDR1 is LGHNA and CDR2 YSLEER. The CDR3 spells CASSLGQVMNTEAFF. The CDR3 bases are TGCGCCAGCAGCCTAGGACAGGTCATGAACACTGAAGCTTTCTTT.

CDR3 in DNA: TGTGCCAGCAGTCAGGGTCCTCGGCTGGAGCAGTACTTC. It encodes CASSQGPRLEQYF. The chain couples TRBV12-3 or TRBV12-4 to TRBJ2-7; maybe TRBD1 (5 bases). The ends were cut back, 5 bases at V and 7 bases at J, with 15 bases in the middle. This CDR3 has 13 residues.

CDR3: CSVRGGGSLRDFNYGYTF. For the CDR3, the DNA is TGCAGCGTCCGCGGGGGGGGCAGCTTAAGAGACTTCAACTATGGCTACACCTTC. The rearrangement joins TRBV29-1 to TRBJ1-2; possible D gene TRBD1, 6 bases. The CDR3 is 18 amino acids. CDR1 and CDR2 (germline): SQVTM, ANQGSEA. Trimming shortened V by 6 bases and J by 2 bases, and 28 bases separated the two germline ends. The entire variable domain, with the rest obtained from reference TRBV29-1 and TRBJ1-2, is as follows: SAVISQKPSRDICQRGTSLTIQCQVDSQVTMMFWYRQQPGQSLTLIATANQGSEATYESGFVIDKFPISRPNLTFSTLTVSNMSPEDSSIYLCSVRGGGSLRDFNYGYTFGSGTRLTVV.